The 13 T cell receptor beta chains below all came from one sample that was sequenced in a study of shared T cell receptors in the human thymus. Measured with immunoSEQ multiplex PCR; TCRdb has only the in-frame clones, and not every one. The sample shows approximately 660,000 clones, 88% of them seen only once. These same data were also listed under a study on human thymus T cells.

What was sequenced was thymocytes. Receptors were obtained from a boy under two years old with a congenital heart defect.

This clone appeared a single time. CDR3 bases: TGTGCCTGGAAGGGGACTAGCGTCGACGAGCAGTACTTC. This encodes CAWKGTSVDEQYF. The rearrangement joins TRBV30 to TRBJ2-7; 10 bases agree with TRBD2. The V gene's germline CDR1 is GTSNPN and CDR2 SVGIG (reference sequence). V trimming: 4 bases; J trimming: 5 bases; junction bases outside the gene matches: 5. The length of the CDR3 is 13 residues.

As DNA, the CDR3 is TGTGCCAGCAGTGAGGGGGGGGACGGACACTCTGGGGCCAACGTCCTGACTTTC. Residues: CASSEGGDGHSGANVLTF. The V call is TRBV2, the J call TRBJ2-6, with TRBD2 identical over 7 bases. The CDR3 loop spans 18 amino acids. The germline gives CDR1 SNHLY, CDR2 FYNNEI. V was pared by 3 bases and J by 0 bases, with 8 bases of the junction left unmatched.

CDR3 nucleotides: TGTGCTAGTGGTACTACAGGGACAGGGGGGATCCTATACGAGCAGTACTTC. As protein: CASGTTGTGGILYEQYF. V usage is TRBV12-5 and J usage is TRBJ2-7, with 11 bases fitting TRBD1. The germline gives CDR1 LGHNT, CDR2 FRNRAP. The J segment lost 4 bases and the V segment lost 5 bases, leaving 13 bases of the junction unmatched. The CDR3 runs to 17 residues.

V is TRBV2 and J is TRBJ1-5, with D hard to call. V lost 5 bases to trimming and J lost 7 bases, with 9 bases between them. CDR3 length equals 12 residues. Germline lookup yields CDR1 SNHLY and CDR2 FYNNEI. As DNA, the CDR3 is TGTGCCAGCAGTTTTCCACTGCAGCCCCAGCATTTT. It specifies CASSFPLQPQHF.

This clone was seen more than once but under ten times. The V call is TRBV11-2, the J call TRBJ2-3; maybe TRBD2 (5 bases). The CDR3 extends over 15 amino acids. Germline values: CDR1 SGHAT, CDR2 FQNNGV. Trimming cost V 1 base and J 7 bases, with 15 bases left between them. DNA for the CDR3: TGTGCCAGCAGCTTAGGTGCAGGCCCCGGGAATACGCAGTATTTT. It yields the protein CASSLGAGPGNTQYF.

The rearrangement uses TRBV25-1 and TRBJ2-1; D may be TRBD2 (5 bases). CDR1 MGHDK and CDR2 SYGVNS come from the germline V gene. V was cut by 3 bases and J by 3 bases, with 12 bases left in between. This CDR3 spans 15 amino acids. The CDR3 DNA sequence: TGTGCCAGCAGTGAGGCGGGTTCGAGCTACAATGAGCAGTTCTTC. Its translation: CASSEAGSSYNEQFF.

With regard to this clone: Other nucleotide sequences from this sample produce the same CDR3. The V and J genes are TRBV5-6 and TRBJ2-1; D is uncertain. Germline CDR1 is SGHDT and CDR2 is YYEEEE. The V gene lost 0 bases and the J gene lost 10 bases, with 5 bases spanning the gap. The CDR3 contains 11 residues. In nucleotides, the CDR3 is TGTGCCAGCAGCTTGGCCCGGGAGCAGTTCTTC. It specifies CASSLAREQFF.

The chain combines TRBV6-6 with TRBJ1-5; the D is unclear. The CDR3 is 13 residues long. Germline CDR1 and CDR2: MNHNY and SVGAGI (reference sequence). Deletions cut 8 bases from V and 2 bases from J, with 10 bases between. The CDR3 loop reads CASLAGCNQPQHF. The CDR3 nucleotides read TGTGCCAGCCTAGCGGGGTGCAATCAGCCCCAGCATTTT.

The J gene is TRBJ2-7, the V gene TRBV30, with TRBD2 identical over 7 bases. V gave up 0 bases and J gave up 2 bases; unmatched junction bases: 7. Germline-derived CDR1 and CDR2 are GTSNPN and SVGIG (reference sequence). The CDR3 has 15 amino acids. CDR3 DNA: TGTGCCTGGAGTGTAATGGGGGAGGGCCCCTACGAGCAGTACTTC. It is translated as CAWSVMGEGPYEQYF.

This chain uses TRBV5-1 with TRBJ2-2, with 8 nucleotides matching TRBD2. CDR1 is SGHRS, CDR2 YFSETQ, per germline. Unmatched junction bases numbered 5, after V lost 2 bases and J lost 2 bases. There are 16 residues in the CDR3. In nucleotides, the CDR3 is TGCGCCAGCAGCTTACATAGCGGGACCAACACCGGGGAGCTGTTTTTT. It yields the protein CASSLHSGTNTGELFF.

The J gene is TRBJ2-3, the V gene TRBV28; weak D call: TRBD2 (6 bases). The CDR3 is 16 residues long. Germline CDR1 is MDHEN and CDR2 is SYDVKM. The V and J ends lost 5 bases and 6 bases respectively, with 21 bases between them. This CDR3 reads CASSPPVVSGPDTQYF. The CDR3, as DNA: TGTGCCAGCAGTCCCCCAGTGGTTAGCGGCCCTGATACGCAGTATTTT. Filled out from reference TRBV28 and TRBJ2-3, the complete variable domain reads DVKVTQSSRYLVKRTGEKVFLECVQDMDHENMFWYRQDPGLGLRLIYFSYDVKMKEKGDIPEGYSVSREKKERFSLILESASTNQTSMYLCASSPPVVSGPDTQYFGPGTRLTVL.

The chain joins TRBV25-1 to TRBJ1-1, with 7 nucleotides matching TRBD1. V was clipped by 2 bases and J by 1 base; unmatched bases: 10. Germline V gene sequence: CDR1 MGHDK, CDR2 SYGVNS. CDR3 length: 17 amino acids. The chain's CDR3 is CASSEIERRGTNTEAFF. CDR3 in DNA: TGTGCCAGCAGTGAAATCGAACGCAGGGGGACGAACACTGAAGCTTTCTTT.

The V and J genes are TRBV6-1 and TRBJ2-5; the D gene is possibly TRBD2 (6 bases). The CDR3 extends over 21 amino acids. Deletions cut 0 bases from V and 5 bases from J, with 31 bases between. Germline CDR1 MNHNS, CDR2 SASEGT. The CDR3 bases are TGTGCCAGCAGTGAAGCGCTGGTTGGGGGACTTGGGTCGAGGGAGGAGGAGACCCAGTACTTC. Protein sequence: CASSEALVGGLGSREEETQYF.